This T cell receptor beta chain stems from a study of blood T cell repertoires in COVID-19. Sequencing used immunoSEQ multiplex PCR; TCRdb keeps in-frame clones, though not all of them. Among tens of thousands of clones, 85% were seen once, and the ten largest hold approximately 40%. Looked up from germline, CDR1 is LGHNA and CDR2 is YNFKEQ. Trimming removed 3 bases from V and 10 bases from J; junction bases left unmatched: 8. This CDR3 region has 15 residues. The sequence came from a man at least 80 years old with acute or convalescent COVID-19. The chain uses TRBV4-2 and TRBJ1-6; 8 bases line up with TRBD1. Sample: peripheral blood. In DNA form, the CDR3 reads TGTGCCAGCAGCCAGACAGGGGAAGGGGGGTCACCCCTCCACTTT. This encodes CASSQTGEGGSPLHF.